This TCR beta chain is from a study of cytomegalovirus exposure and HLA in healthy donors. Overall study results and limits: In a later analysis, CMV-associated beta chains were mostly HLA-associated, it appeared.

On this clone: The antigen is unknown.

The study ran its PCR with 60 Vbeta and 13 Jbeta primers. Authors' processing steps: Later, 80 million or so unique TCR beta chains were counted in an analysis, and 10 million to 12 million of them were shared. Sequencing was performed with immunoSEQ multiplex PCR; in TCRdb, only in-frame clones are kept and a portion is missing. V and J calls and clone size follow that table, whereas D and trimming were derived from the DNA. Of fewer than 150,000 clones detected, 75% to 85% appear once; the ten largest clones hold 1%. This TCR came from a man in his forties in good health and CMV-seronegative. Material: PBMCs.

The CDR3 DNA reads TGTGCCAGCAGCAATGGGGAAGCGGTACGGCCCCAGCATTTT. Protein: CASSNGEAVRPQHF. The chain recombines TRBV9 with TRBJ1-5; D remains ambiguous. Looked up from germline, CDR1 is SGDLS and CDR2 is YYNGEE. Trimming removed 4 bases from V and 9 bases from J, with 17 bases in between. CDR3 size: 14 residues.